This T cell receptor (beta chain) was observed in a study of cytomegalovirus exposure and HLA in healthy donors. On the study more broadly: About 80 million unique TCRs from HLA-typed donors were held in an early data release.

Turning to this clone: Its target is not known.

The donors, nominally healthy at sampling, likely had unrecorded immune exposures. Amplification used 60 Vbeta primers and 13 Jbeta primers. The table came from immunoSEQ multiplex PCR; TCRdb's copy has only in-frame clones and leaves some out. The repertoire holds about 140,000 clones, with approximately 84% as singletons. Germline V gene data show CDR1 as MNHEY and CDR2 as SVGAGI. The CDR3 contains 15 residues. Germline trimming cut 5 bases from V and 5 bases from J; bases unmatched to any gene: 8. General study findings and limits: Another analysis was done later, and it associated 16,951 TCR beta sequences with HLA alleles at 0.05 false discovery rate. In vitro data verified a few CMV-associated chains as specific for CMV antigens.

The origin of this receptor is a woman aged 40 to 50 in good health and CMV-seronegative. Sequenced input: PBMCs. The J gene is TRBJ2-7, the V gene TRBV6-5; 11 bases are shared with TRBD2. The CDR3 DNA reads as TGTGCCAGCAGTCCCCCTCTAGCGGGAGGCGACGAGCAGTACTTC. Protein: CASSPPLAGGDEQYF.